This TCR beta chain was retrieved from a study of shared clonotypes between healthy human individuals. The junction had 5 bases not matched to a gene; V was cut back by 7 bases and J by 2 bases. This CDR3 is 14 amino acids long. Germline CDR1 is SGHTA and CDR2 is FQGNSA. Positively selected for CCR7, the CD45RO-negative cells used as naive CD8 cells excluded terminally differentiated effector memory CD45RA+ cells. The repertoire was sequenced with immunoSEQ multiplex PCR; TCRdb's copy has only in-frame clones and lacks some. Here the sample spans about 2 million clones, 85% to 95% being singletons. V usage is TRBV7-2 and J usage is TRBJ2-5; the match to TRBD2 covers 9 bases. The sample was naive CD8+ T cells sorted from blood. This sequence was found in a man between 18 and 35 years old in good health. CDR3 sequence: CASTTSGNQETQYF. In DNA form, the CDR3 reads TGTGCCAGCACGACTAGCGGTAATCAAGAGACCCAGTACTTC.